The 13 T cell receptor beta chains given below trace back to one sample, sequenced in a study of T cell responses to AZD1222 COVID-19 vaccine. The method was immunoSEQ multiplex PCR; TCRdb's version includes in-frame clones alone and lacks a portion of them. This table holds more than 250,000 clones, over 85% found once. Material: peripheral blood, obtained on day 0 of AZD1222 vaccination. These receptors were collected from an adult in good health.

The chain carries TRBV28 and TRBJ1-5; D is perhaps TRBD1 (5 bases). Trimming left V 10 bases short and J 1 base short, with 17 bases between. The CDR3 is made up of 15 amino acids. Germline CDR1 and CDR2: MDHEN and SYDVKM. CDR3 sequence (DNA): TGTGCCACCTCCTCGGGGGGGGGAAGCAATCAGCCCCAGCATTTT. It is translated as CATSSGGGSNQPQHF.

This chain connects TRBV19 to TRBJ2-2; D is possibly TRBD2 (5 bases). CDR1 LNHDA and CDR2 SQIVND come from the germline V gene (reference sequence). V was shortened by 7 bases and J by 0 bases, with 9 bases between the two germline ends. The CDR3 is 14 amino acids. The CDR3 protein is CASMGAANTGELFF. The CDR3 nucleotides read TGTGCCAGTATGGGAGCGGCGAACACCGGGGAGCTGTTTTTT.

The rearrangement links TRBV7-9 to TRBJ1-6; maybe TRBD1 (6 bases). Germline V gene sequence: CDR1 SEHNR, CDR2 FQNEAQ (reference sequence). V shed 8 bases and J shed 13 bases, with 12 bases lying between them. This CDR3 region has 11 residues. The CDR3 here is CASHDQGPLHF. CDR3 sequence (DNA): TGTGCCAGCCATGACCAGGGGCCCCTCCACTTT.

The chain has TRBV27 and TRBJ2-5; possible D gene TRBD2, 6 bases. Deletions cut 4 bases from V and 5 bases from J, with 17 bases between. Germline V lookup: CDR1 MNHEY, CDR2 SMNVEV (reference sequence). The CDR3 spans 15 residues. The CDR3 sequence is CASSSSGWGVETQYF. The CDR3 nucleotides are TGTGCCAGCAGTTCGTCGGGGTGGGGGGTGGAGACCCAGTACTTC.

The genes are TRBV2 and TRBJ1-6; D gene unclear. Germline V CDR1 and CDR2: SNHLY, FYNNEI. V was trimmed by 3 bases and J by 7 bases, leaving 10 bases between them. The CDR3 is 14 residues long. The chain's CDR3 is CASSEEVRNSPLHF. CDR3 DNA sequence: TGTGCCAGCAGTGAGGAAGTGAGGAATTCACCCCTCCACTTT. Looking up the rest from reference TRBV2 and TRBJ1-6 gives the full variable domain: EPEVTQTPSHQVTQMGQEVILRCVPISNHLYFYWYRQILGQKVEFLVSFYNNEISEKSEIFDDQFSVERPDGSNFTLKIRSTKLEDSAMYFCASSEEVRNSPLHFGNGTRLTVT.

This chain links TRBV9 with TRBJ2-5, with D possibly being TRBD1 or TRBD2 (5 bases each). The CDR3 extends over 15 amino acids. Germline V lookup: CDR1 SGDLS, CDR2 YYNGEE. V lost 3 bases and J 2 bases, leaving 14 bases between the germline ends. The CDR3 here is CASSAAGTVQETQYF. The CDR3 region has the DNA TGTGCCAGCAGCGCGGCCGGGACCGTTCAAGAGACCCAGTACTTC.

The chain links TRBV4-1 to TRBJ1-3; the D gene is possibly TRBD1 (5 bases). Germline CDR1 is MGHRA and CDR2 is YSYEKL. The CDR3 consists of 18 residues. V gave up 1 base and J gave up 0 bases, with 16 bases separating them. CDR3 DNA sequence: TGCGCCAGCAGCCAAGCGCAGGGACCGCCCGGCTCTGGAAACACCATATATTTT. Translating gives CASSQAQGPPGSGNTIYF.

The chain recombines TRBV9 with TRBJ2-3, with D maybe TRBD1 (5 bases). The V gene's germline CDR1 is SGDLS and CDR2 YYNGEE. V was cut by 3 bases and J by 5 bases, with 13 bases left in between. CDR3 length: 14 residues. The CDR3 DNA sequence: TGTGCCAGCAGCGCAGGGATCGGGTTAGATACGCAGTATTTT. Amino acid sequence: CASSAGIGLDTQYF.

The rearrangement joins TRBV28 to TRBJ1-2; unclear D gene. This CDR3 region has 15 residues. In germline, CDR1 is MDHEN, CDR2 SYDVKM. V lost 4 bases and J lost 9, with 21 bases in between. This CDR3 reads CASSSARRNLNSYTF. The CDR3 region has the DNA TGTGCCAGCAGTTCAGCCCGGCGCAACTTAAATAGCTACACCTTC.

This clone was recorded a few times. The V gene is TRBV23-1, the J gene TRBJ2-7; 7 bases are a match to TRBD1. TRBV23-1 is an ORF; its function is uncertain. This CDR3 is built from 12 residues. The V gene end was trimmed by 6 bases and the J gene end by 2 bases; junction bases not matched to a gene: 1. CDR3 residues: CASRQGTYEQYF. CDR3 nucleotides: TGCGCCAGCAGACAGGGGACCTACGAGCAGTACTTC.

The chain uses TRBV11-2 and TRBJ1-2; D is uncertain. Trimming removed 4 bases at V and 5 bases at J, with 20 bases between. This CDR3 contains 16 residues. Germline V gene data show CDR1 as SGHAT and CDR2 as FQNNGV. The CDR3 DNA is TGTGCCAGCAGCTCCCTCTTATTCCCCGGGCCTTATGGCTACACCTTC. Translated, it gives CASSSLLFPGPYGYTF.

The genes are TRBV18 and TRBJ2-7, with a possible D match to TRBD2 (6 bases). Per germline, CDR1 KGHSH and CDR2 LQKENI. Trimming took off 3 bases at V and 0 bases at J, with 12 bases between the two ends. The CDR3 runs 15 residues. The CDR3 DNA reads as TGTGCCAGCTCACCGACGGGACTCAGCTCCTACGAGCAGTACTTC. This translates into CASSPTGLSSYEQYF.

The chain joins TRBV5-6 to TRBJ2-7; 13 nucleotides match TRBD2. This CDR3 has 18 residues. V dropped 0 bases and J dropped 5; count of bases not matched to a gene: 11. CDR1 and CDR2 (germline): SGHDT, YYEEEE. DNA for the CDR3: TGTGCCAGCAGCTTGGTTTACAGGGGACTAGCGGGATGGGACGAGCAGTACTTC. This codes for CASSLVYRGLAGWDEQYF.